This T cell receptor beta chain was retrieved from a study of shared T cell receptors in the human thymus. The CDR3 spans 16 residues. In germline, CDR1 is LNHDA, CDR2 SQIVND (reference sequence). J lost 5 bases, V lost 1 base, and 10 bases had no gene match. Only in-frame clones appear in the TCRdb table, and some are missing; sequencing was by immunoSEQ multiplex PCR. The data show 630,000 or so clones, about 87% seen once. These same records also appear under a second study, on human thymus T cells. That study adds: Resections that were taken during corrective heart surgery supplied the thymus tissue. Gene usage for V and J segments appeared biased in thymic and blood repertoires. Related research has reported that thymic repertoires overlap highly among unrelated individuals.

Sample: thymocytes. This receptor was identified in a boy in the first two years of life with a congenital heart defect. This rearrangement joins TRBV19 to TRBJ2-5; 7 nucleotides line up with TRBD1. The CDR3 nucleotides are TGTGCCAGTAGTATAGTACCAGGGGGAGTTTTGGAGACCCAGTACTTC. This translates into CASSIVPGGVLETQYF. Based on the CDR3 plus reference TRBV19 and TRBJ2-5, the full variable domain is DGGITQSPKYLFRKEGQNVTLSCEQNLNHDAMYWYRQDPGQGLRLIYYSQIVNDFQKGDIAEGYSVSREKKESFPLTVTSAQKNPTAFYLCASSIVPGGVLETQYFGPGTRLLVL.